The 19 T cell receptor beta chains below were found in one sample sequenced in a study of metastatic and nonmetastatic thyroid tumors. No treatment had been given to any patient before thyroid surgery. With MiXCR, TCRdb called clones anew from the PCR reads. Here the sample spans some 46,000 clones, under 30% being singletons. The sequenced sample consisted of blood. These receptors were collected from a male donor with papillary thyroid cancer or a benign thyroid nodule (not recorded which). Some clones in this sample may be carry-over from other donors' samples.

This clone was seen a few times. One end of the junction does not line up with germline, which may come from a read error. The chain carries TRBV6-1 and TRBJ1-1; 7 bases are shared with TRBD1. Per the germline V gene, CDR1 is MNHNS and CDR2 is SASEGT. The CDR3 contains 13 residues. The CDR3 protein is CASSDQGGTEDFF. DNA for the CDR3: TGTGCCAGCAGTGACCAAGGGGGCACTGAAGATTTCTTT.

By frequency in the sample, this clone is medium-sized. The chain has TRBV30 and TRBJ2-7; D uncertain. Germline V gives CDR1 GTSNPN, CDR2 SVGIG (reference sequence). V was pared by 4 bases and J by 1 base, with 5 bases between. The CDR3 has 11 amino acids. This CDR3 reads CAWKVSYEQYF. Written as DNA, the CDR3 is TGTGCCTGGAAGGTTTCCTACGAGCAGTACTTC. Full variable domain (remainder filled in from reference TRBV30 and TRBJ2-7): SQTIHQWPATLVQPVGSPLSLECTVEGTSNPNLYWYRQAAGRGLQLLFYSVGIGQISSEVPQNLSASRPQDRQFILSSKKLLLSDSGFYLCAWKVSYEQYFGPGTRLTVT.

This clone is medium-sized (0.01 to 0.1%) in the sample. V gene TRBV15 combines with J gene TRBJ2-7, with TRBD1 matching over 8 bases. The germline CDR1 and CDR2 sequences are LNHNV and YYDKDF (reference sequence). The trim removed 0 bases at V and 3 bases at J, leaving 4 bases unmatched. The CDR3 length is 15 residues. CDR3 DNA sequence: TGTGCCACCAGCAGAGATAGGACAGGGAACTACGAGCAGTACTTC. Residues: CATSRDRTGNYEQYF.

The chain couples TRBV18 to TRBJ2-7, with D hard to call. Trimming left V 3 bases short and J 2 bases short, with 8 bases between. The CDR3 covers 13 residues. Germline loops: CDR1 KGHSH, CDR2 LQKENI. The CDR3 loop reads CASSPGTPYEQYF. The CDR3 DNA reads TGTGCCAGCTCACCGGGAACCCCCTACGAGCAGTACTTC.

This clone came up a few times. The chain recombines TRBV20-1 with TRBJ2-7; D not certain. Germline-derived CDR1 and CDR2 are DFQATT and SNEGSKA (reference sequence). The CDR3 sequence is 14 residues long. Deletions cut 6 bases from V and 0 bases from J, with 15 bases between. The CDR3 DNA sequence: TGCAGTGCCACCCCTCAGTCGAACTCCTACGAGCAGTACTTC. Protein sequence: CSATPQSNSYEQYF.

This clone appeared many times. This could be a read error, since a much larger clone is one nucleotide away. The chain carries TRBV7-2 and TRBJ2-5; 9 bases map to TRBD2. Per the germline V gene, CDR1 is SGHTA and CDR2 is FQGNSA. V shed 5 bases and J 5 bases; nucleotides not matched to a gene: 9. The CDR3 extends over 15 amino acids. This CDR3 reads CASSPRVAGVETQYF. CDR3 coding DNA: TGTGCCAGCAGCCCCCGGGTAGCGGGAGTGGAGACCCAGTACTTC. Filled out from reference TRBV7-2 and TRBJ2-5, the complete variable domain reads GAGVSQSPSNKVTEKGKDVELRCDPISGHTALYWYRQSLGQGLEFLIYFQGNSAPDKSGLPSDRFSAERTGGSVSTLTIQRTQQEDSAVYLCASSPRVAGVETQYFGPGTRLLVL.

A few counts support this clone. The J gene is TRBJ1-6, the V gene TRBV28; D is unresolved. Germline lookup yields CDR1 MDHEN and CDR2 SYDVKM. With 3 bases removed from V and 10 bases from J, the gap between germline ends came to 4 bases. This CDR3 is 11 amino acids long. The CDR3 DNA is TGTGCCAGCAGTTTCGGATCACCCCTCCACTTT. It codes for CASSFGSPLHF.

The chain is built from TRBV4-1 and TRBJ2-7, with D tentatively TRBD1 or TRBD2 (5 bases each). The germline gives CDR1 MGHRA, CDR2 YSYEKL. The V end was cut by 4 bases, the J end by 3 bases, with 13 bases between. The CDR3 contains 14 residues. CDR3 nucleotide sequence: TGCGCCAGCAGCCCTGGGACCTTCGACTACGAGCAGTACTTC. This translates into CASSPGTFDYEQYF.

This clone was seen many times. The rearrangement uses TRBV20-1 and TRBJ2-5, with 10 bases identical to TRBD2. The CDR3 spans 13 residues. V trimming: 4 bases; J trimming: 1 base; junction bases outside the gene matches: 0. CDR1 DFQATT and CDR2 SNEGSKA come from the germline V gene (reference sequence). The CDR3 DNA reads as TGCAGTGCTAAGCGGGGGGGCCAAGAGACCCAGTACTTC. This translates into CSAKRGGQETQYF.

Many counts were recorded for this clone. CDR3 DNA: TGTGCCAGTAGTTCCTCCGAGGGGGGATTCTACGAGCAGTACTTC. Residues: CASSSSEGGFYEQYF. The chain carries TRBV19 and TRBJ2-7; tentatively, D is TRBD1 or TRBD2 (6 bases each). Germline CDR1 is LNHDA and CDR2 is SQIVND (reference sequence). With 5 bases removed from V and 3 bases from J, the gap between germline ends came to 17 bases. CDR3 length equals 15 residues.

In its sample, this clone is medium-sized. V and J are TRBV6-1 and TRBJ1-5; D uncertain. Germline V gives CDR1 MNHNS, CDR2 SASEGT. Trimming took 5 bases from V and 4 from J, leaving 9 bases between them. CDR3 length: 13 amino acids. For the CDR3, the DNA is TGTGCCAGCAGTACCTCAAGGAATCAGCCCCAGCATTTT. Amino acid sequence: CASSTSRNQPQHF.

In this sample, this clone turned up many times. V and J are TRBV29-1 and TRBJ2-5, with TRBD1 matching over 11 bases. The germline CDR1 and CDR2 sequences are SQVTM and ANQGSEA. Trimming removed 6 bases from V and 4 bases from J; junction bases left unmatched: 10. CDR3 length equals 15 residues. The CDR3 loop reads CSVSDPGQGGETQYF. The CDR3 nucleotides are TGCAGCGTCTCGGACCCGGGACAGGGGGGAGAGACCCAGTACTTC.

The V and J genes are TRBV7-2 and TRBJ1-1, with 9 positions matching TRBD1. Germline V gene data show CDR1 as SGHTA and CDR2 as FQGNSA. V was clipped by 6 bases and J by 8 bases; unmatched bases: 10. The CDR3 sequence is 14 residues long. CDR3: CASRQPGQGIEAFF. The CDR3 DNA reads TGTGCCAGCAGACAACCGGGACAGGGAATAGAAGCTTTCTTT.

This clone has a handful of counts. The rearrangement joins TRBV19 to TRBJ2-7; 7 bases are shared with TRBD1. The CDR3 consists of 14 residues. The germline V gene encodes CDR1 LNHDA and CDR2 SQIVND (reference sequence). V trimming: 2 bases; J trimming: 1 base; junction bases outside the gene matches: 2. The CDR3 DNA reads TGTGCCAGTAGTATACAACAGGGGTCCTACGAGCAGTACTTC. Translation: CASSIQQGSYEQYF.

Sample share makes this clone medium-sized. At one end, the junction sequence differs from germline, possibly due to a read error. The chain recombines TRBV6-1 with TRBJ2-2; TRBD1 or TRBD2 may be the D gene (5 bases each). Germline CDR1 reads MNHNS; CDR2 reads SASEGT. This CDR3 has 15 residues. The CDR3 DNA is TGTGCCAGCTGGGACCCCCCACCGAATACCGGGGAGCTGTTTTTT. It specifies CASWDPPPNTGELFF.

This clone has a handful of counts. The rearrangement uses TRBV28 and TRBJ2-7; D gene unclear. The germline CDR1 and CDR2 sequences are MDHEN and SYDVKM. V lost 8 bases, J lost 2 bases, and 7 bases lay in between. This CDR3 comprises 11 residues. CDR3 sequence reads: CASRKTYEQYF. The CDR3 region has the DNA TGTGCCAGCCGGAAGACCTACGAGCAGTACTTC.

This clone has a count of ten or more. The V and J genes are TRBV6-1 and TRBJ2-3, with D perhaps matching TRBD2 (5 bases). The germline CDR1 and CDR2 sequences are MNHNS and SASEGT. There are 14 residues in the CDR3. V was cut by 1 base and J by 7 bases, with 12 bases left in between. CDR3: CASSEVLTGNTQYF. The CDR3 region has the DNA TGTGCCAGCAGTGAAGTTTTAACCGGGAATACGCAGTATTTT.

The chain couples TRBV7-2 to TRBJ2-7; D gene unclear. The germline gives CDR1 SGHTA, CDR2 FQGNSA. Trimming left V 1 base short and J 3 bases short, with 10 bases between. The CDR3 length is 14 residues. The CDR3 loop reads CASSLGAQIYEQYF. CDR3 nucleotide sequence: TGTGCCAGCAGCTTAGGTGCACAGATCTACGAGCAGTACTTC.

The J gene is TRBJ2-1, the V gene TRBV11-2, with D tentatively TRBD1 or TRBD2 (6 bases each). CDR1 and CDR2 (germline): SGHAT, FQNNGV. The V and J ends lost 1 base and 8 bases respectively, with 15 bases between them. The CDR3 runs 15 residues. CDR3 region: CASSLGPGACDEQFF. For the CDR3, the DNA is TGTGCCAGCAGCTTAGGTCCGGGGGCATGTGATGAGCAGTTCTTC. The full variable domain, rest sourced from reference TRBV11-2 and TRBJ2-1, is EAGVAQSPRYKIIEKRQSVAFWCNPISGHATLYWYQQILGQGPKLLIQFQNNGVVDDSQLPKDRFSAERLKGVDSTLKIQPAKLEDSAVYLCASSLGPGACDEQFFGPGTRLTVL.